These 23 T cell receptor beta chains were all obtained from the same sample, sequenced in a study of blood T cells in healthy people across ages. A second PCR, run for 7 to 11 cycles, used a sample-barcoded 5' primer plus a J-beta primer mix. TCRdb itself ran the 5' RACE reads through MiXCR, one entry per CDR3 protein. The sample includes about 1.6 million distinct CDR3 sequences, about 31% of them seen just once. The sequencing input was blood. The receptors were sampled from a woman in her twenties or thirties in good health.

This chain joins TRBV5-6 and TRBJ2-5; 11 nucleotides line up with TRBD2. The germline gives CDR1 SGHDT, CDR2 YYEEEE. V was clipped by 3 bases and J by 3 bases; unmatched bases: 7. There are 16 residues in the CDR3. CDR3 DNA sequence: TGTGCCAGCAGCTGGGTTGCTAGCGGGAGGAAAGAGACCCAGTACTTC. Amino acids: CASSWVASGRKETQYF.

This sequence joins TRBV5-1 and TRBJ1-2; the D gene is possibly TRBD1 (6 bases). Germline CDR1 is SGHRS and CDR2 is YFSETQ. The CDR3 contains 16 residues. Trimming left V 0 bases short and J 5 bases short, with 17 bases between. The DNA for the CDR3 is TGCGCCAGCAGCTTGGAGGGGGGCCGCCCCTTTTATGGCTACACCTTC. It codes for CASSLEGGRPFYGYTF. Using reference TRBV5-1 and TRBJ1-2 for the parts outside the CDR3, the full variable domain is KAGVTQTPRYLIKTRGQQVTLSCSPISGHRSVSWYQQTPGQGLQFLFEYFSETQRNKGNFPGRFSGRQFSNSRSEMNVSTLELGDSALYLCASSLEGGRPFYGYTFGSGTRLTVV.

V gene TRBV29-1 combines with J gene TRBJ1-1; D unclear. This CDR3 is built from 13 residues. The V end lost 4 bases, the J end lost 0 bases, and 9 bases lay between the germline ends. The germline gives CDR1 SQVTM, CDR2 ANQGSEA. The CDR3 here is CSVVIGVNTEAFF. In DNA, the CDR3 is TGCAGCGTTGTAATTGGAGTGAACACTGAAGCTTTCTTT. Drawing the rest from reference TRBV29-1 and TRBJ1-1, the complete variable domain is SAVISQKPSRDICQRGTSLTIQCQVDSQVTMMFWYRQQPGQSLTLIATANQGSEATYESGFVIDKFPISRPNLTFSTLTVSNMSPEDSSIYLCSVVIGVNTEAFFGQGTRLTVV.

The rearrangement links TRBV7-9 to TRBJ2-5; D call uncertain. This CDR3 spans 14 amino acids. Germline V gene lookup returns CDR1 SEHNR and CDR2 FQNEAQ (reference sequence). V lost 6 bases to trimming and J lost 11 bases, with 22 bases between them. The CDR3 DNA reads TGTGCCAGCAGTTTTTCCTTGGGGTCGGATGAGCAGTACTTC. Protein: CASSFSLGSDEQYF.

The table lists this clonotype with a few counts. The chain employs TRBV9 and TRBJ2-3, with 12 bases aligning to TRBD2. V lost 0 bases and J lost 4; bases outside the gene matches: 9. Germline assignment: CDR1 SGDLS and CDR2 YYNGEE. The CDR3 runs 18 residues. This chain's CDR3 is CASSVEGPLAGGSDTQYF. The CDR3 bases are TGTGCCAGCAGCGTAGAGGGCCCTCTAGCGGGGGGGTCAGATACGCAGTATTTT.

Only a few counts were recorded for this clonotype. The chain joins TRBV7-3 to TRBJ2-3, with 10 nucleotides matching TRBD2. This CDR3 has 18 residues. Losses at the gene ends were 0 bases for V and 2 bases for J; bases not matched to a gene: 8. Germline V lookup: CDR1 SGHTA, CDR2 FQGTGA. CDR3: CASSLTSAGGLYTDTQYF. CDR3 DNA sequence: TGTGCCAGCAGCTTAACATCAGCGGGGGGGCTCTACACAGATACGCAGTATTTT.

The J gene is TRBJ2-1, the V gene TRBV15, with no clear D. The length of the CDR3 is 14 residues. Germline V gene sequence: CDR1 LNHNV, CDR2 YYDKDF (reference sequence). Trimming cost V 0 bases and J 7 bases, with 10 bases left between them. CDR3 amino acids: CATSRDIFGNEQFF. CDR3 sequence (DNA): TGTGCCACCAGCAGAGATATCTTCGGGAATGAGCAGTTCTTC.

The CDR3 loop is CASSPAGGTTNEKLFF. CDR3 in DNA: TGTGCCAGCAGCCCCGCTGGGGGAACAACTAATGAAAAACTGTTTTTT. This chain connects TRBV4-2 to TRBJ1-4, with a tentative D call TRBD1 (5 bases). The CDR3 is 16 amino acids. V was clipped by 4 bases and J by 0 bases, with 12 bases between them. Germline assignment: CDR1 LGHNA and CDR2 YNFKEQ.

Only a few counts were recorded for this clonotype. The J gene is TRBJ1-5, the V gene TRBV28; TRBD1 aligns across 10 bases. Germline-derived CDR1 and CDR2 are MDHEN and SYDVKM. The CDR3 covers 13 residues. J was trimmed by 6 bases and V by 4 bases; bases with no gene match: 0. The chain's CDR3 is CASSWTGGQPQHF. The CDR3 DNA follows: TGTGCCAGCAGTTGGACAGGGGGTCAGCCCCAGCATTTT.

This clonotype was recorded only once. CDR3 in amino acids: CASSQPGLGGNTIYF. The CDR3 DNA is TGCGCCAGCAGCCAACCGGGGCTGGGCGGAAACACCATATATTTT. The V call is TRBV4-1, the J call TRBJ1-3, with D maybe TRBD1 (5 bases). There are 15 residues in the CDR3. CDR1 is MGHRA and CDR2 is YSYEKL in the germline V gene. V lost 2 bases and J 4 bases, leaving 12 bases between the germline ends.

A word on this clonotype: The junction departs from the called germline gene at one end, perhaps through a read error. The J gene is TRBJ2-7, the V gene TRBV11-1; 11 positions agree with TRBD2. The CDR3 runs to 16 residues. CDR1 is SGHAT, CDR2 FQDESV, per germline (reference sequence). CDR3 protein: CASSYVLAGETYEQDF. The CDR3 nucleotides are TGTGCCAGCAGTTACGTACTAGCGGGAGAAACCTACGAGCAGGACTTC.

This clonotype was seen a few times. V gene TRBV6-5 combines with J gene TRBJ2-1; D is perhaps TRBD1 or TRBD2 (5 bases each). The V end lost 8 bases, the J end lost 1 base, and 15 bases lay between the germline ends. The CDR3 has 15 residues. Germline CDR1 MNHEY, CDR2 SVGAGI. The CDR3 DNA follows: TGTGCCAGCTCATTCGGGGCCGCGTCCTACAATGAGCAGTTCTTC. This codes for CASSFGAASYNEQFF.

This clonotype was observed a few times. V usage is TRBV20-1 and J usage is TRBJ2-3, with D perhaps assigned TRBD1 or TRBD2 (5 bases each). The CDR3 contains 14 residues. From germline, CDR1 is DFQATT and CDR2 SNEGSKA (reference sequence). V was clipped by 6 bases and J by 1 base, with 14 bases between them. The CDR3 DNA is TGCAGTGCGGTCCCGGGGCAGGGCACAGATACGCAGTATTTT. Amino acid sequence: CSAVPGQGTDTQYF.

This clonotype has only a few counts. This chain connects TRBV20-1 to TRBJ2-3; TRBD1 is a possible D gene (5 bases). The CDR3 totals 14 residues. The germline V gene encodes CDR1 DFQATT and CDR2 SNEGSKA (reference sequence). V was trimmed by 5 bases and J by 3 bases, leaving 15 bases between them. The CDR3 loop reads CSARIRTMTDTQYF. The CDR3 nucleotides are TGCAGTGCTCGCATAAGGACAATGACAGATACGCAGTATTTT.

This rearrangement joins TRBV12-3 or TRBV12-4 to TRBJ2-2, with a possible D match to TRBD2 (5 bases). CDR3 length: 15 residues. Deletions cut 3 bases from V and 3 bases from J, with 11 bases between. The CDR3 here is CASSFSAGYTGELFF. The CDR3 nucleotides read TGTGCCAGCAGTTTCAGTGCGGGTTACACCGGGGAGCTGTTTTTT.

The chain carries TRBV5-1 and TRBJ2-1; D gene ambiguous. The germline V and J ends were trimmed by 1 base and 12 bases, with 11 bases remaining between them. Germline CDR1 and CDR2: SGHRS and YFSETQ. The CDR3 has 12 amino acids. The CDR3 sequence: CASSLSFDGQFF. The CDR3 DNA reads TGCGCCAGCAGCTTGTCTTTCGATGGGCAGTTCTTC.

The CDR3 nucleotides read TGTGCCAGCAGCCTCCAGCTCTCAGGCGCCTACGAGCAGTACTTC. This sequence encodes CASSLQLSGAYEQYF. V gene TRBV5-6 combines with J gene TRBJ2-7; D uncertain. The germline V and J ends were trimmed by 4 bases and 2 bases, with 16 bases remaining between them. Germline CDR1 and CDR2: SGHDT and YYEEEE. The CDR3 is 15 amino acids.

The chain has TRBV20-1 and TRBJ1-2, with a possible D match to TRBD1 (5 bases). The CDR3 has 18 residues. With 0 bases removed from V and 4 bases from J, the gap between germline ends came to 24 bases. Germline values: CDR1 DFQATT, CDR2 SNEGSKA (reference sequence). The CDR3: CSARDAFGGLRFSYGYTF. The DNA of the CDR3 is TGCAGTGCTAGAGATGCTTTTGGGGGGTTAAGGTTTTCCTATGGCTACACCTTC.

The sample holds a few counts of this clonotype. V and J are TRBV20-1 and TRBJ2-7; 10 bases line up with TRBD1. Trimming removed 0 bases from V and 5 bases from J; junction bases left unmatched: 10. The length of the CDR3 is 16 residues. Per the germline V gene, CDR1 is DFQATT and CDR2 is SNEGSKA (reference sequence). The CDR3 here is CSARDYLRQGADEQYF. Here the CDR3 DNA reads TGCAGTGCTAGAGATTATCTCCGACAGGGGGCTGACGAGCAGTACTTC.

The chain recombines TRBV4-1 with TRBJ2-4; the match to TRBD2 covers 10 bases. Unmatched junction bases numbered 8, after V lost 0 bases and J lost 0 bases. The CDR3 spans 19 residues. CDR1 and CDR2 (germline): MGHRA, YSYEKL. CDR3 sequence (DNA): TGCGCCAGCAGCCAAGATCCCTTGACTAGCGGGTTAGCCAAAAACATTCAGTACTTC. Amino acid sequence: CASSQDPLTSGLAKNIQYF.

This clonotype was recorded many times. This chain links TRBV6-1 with TRBJ1-2; D uncertain. V was pared by 6 bases and J by 2 bases, with 10 bases between. The CDR3 runs to 13 residues. Germline assignment: CDR1 MNHNS and CDR2 SASEGT. The CDR3 region has the DNA TGTGCCAGCAGCGAGGACGGGAACTATGGCTACACCTTC. Its translation: CASSEDGNYGYTF.

V usage is TRBV24-1 and J usage is TRBJ2-5; 7 bases line up with TRBD1. CDR1 is KGHDR, CDR2 SFDVKD, per germline. V was clipped by 6 bases and J by 5 bases; unmatched bases: 8. CDR3 length equals 14 residues. The CDR3 DNA reads as TGTGCCACCAGTCAGAAGGGGGCTGTTGAGACCCAGTACTTC. Translating gives CATSQKGAVETQYF.

The chain recombines TRBV5-1 with TRBJ2-7, with 15 bases aligning to TRBD2. CDR1 and CDR2 (germline): SGHRS, YFSETQ. V trimming: 4 bases; J trimming: 2 bases; junction bases outside the gene matches: 7. The CDR3 extends over 17 amino acids. The CDR3 loop reads CASSPGLAGGTPYEQYF. CDR3 DNA sequence: TGCGCCAGCAGCCCGGGACTAGCGGGGGGTACTCCCTACGAGCAGTACTTC.